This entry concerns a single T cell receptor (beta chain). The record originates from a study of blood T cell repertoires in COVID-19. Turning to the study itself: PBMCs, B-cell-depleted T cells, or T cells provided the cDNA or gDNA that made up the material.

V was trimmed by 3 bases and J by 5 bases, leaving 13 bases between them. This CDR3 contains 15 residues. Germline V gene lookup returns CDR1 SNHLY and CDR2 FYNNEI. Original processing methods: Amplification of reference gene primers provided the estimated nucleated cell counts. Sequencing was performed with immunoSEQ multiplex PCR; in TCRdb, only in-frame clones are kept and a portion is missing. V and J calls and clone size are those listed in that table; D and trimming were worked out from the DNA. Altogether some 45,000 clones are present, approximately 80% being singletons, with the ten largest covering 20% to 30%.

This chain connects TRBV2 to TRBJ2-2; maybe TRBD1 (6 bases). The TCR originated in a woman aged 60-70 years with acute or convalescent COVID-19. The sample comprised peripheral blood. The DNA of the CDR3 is TGTGCCAGCAGTGATCCGAGGGGGTGGACCGGGGAGCTGTTTTTT. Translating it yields CASSDPRGWTGELFF.